The rows below give T cell receptor beta chains drawn from one sample of a study of Ad26.COV2.S vaccination and SARS-CoV-2 variants. Sequencing used immunoSEQ multiplex PCR; TCRdb keeps in-frame clones, though not all of them. The sample has a few hundred thousand clones, around 93% seen once. The input for sequencing was peripheral blood, taken in a trial of Ad26.COV2.S vaccine versus placebo. The receptors stem from a person between 18 and 65 years old who received the Ad26.COV2.S COVID-19 vaccine or a placebo. The CDR3 runs from the conserved cysteine through the conserved F or W. The D gene is left open where the match is weak. Clone sizes are given selectively: once, few, many, or a class where the clone is expanded.

clone size	V gene	CDR3 length	D gene	J gene	CDR3 protein	CDR3 DNA
NA	TRBV10-3	15	NA	TRBJ2-2	CAISDPGGRTGELFF	TGTGCCATCAGTGACCCAGGCGGTAGGACCGGGGAGCTGTTTTTT
NA	TRBV15	13	TRBD1	TRBJ2-5	CATKRQGAETQYF	TGTGCCACCAAACGACAGGGGGCGGAGACCCAGTACTTC
NA	TRBV5-6	13	NA	TRBJ1-2	CASSDQEIYGYTF	TGTGCCAGCAGCGATCAGGAGATCTATGGCTACACCTTC
NA	TRBV24-1	15	NA	TRBJ2-3	CATSVSGGTTDTQYF	TGTGCCACCAGTGTGAGCGGTGGGACCACAGATACGCAGTATTTT
NA	TRBV5-6	15	NA	TRBJ2-2	CASSLLGGPAGELFF	TGTGCCAGCAGTTTACTAGGAGGGCCAGCCGGGGAGCTGTTTTTT
NA	TRBV16	15	NA	TRBJ1-2	CASSQPGHKDYGYTF	TGTGCCAGCAGTCAGCCGGGACACAAGGACTATGGCTACACCTTC
NA	TRBV5-6	11	NA	TRBJ1-1	CASSLGTEAFF	TGTGCCAGCAGCTTGGGGACTGAAGCTTTCTTT
few	TRBV10-2	13	TRBD2	TRBJ2-3	CASSPTSVDTQYF	TGCGCCAGCAGCCCAACTAGCGTAGATACGCAGTATTTT
NA	TRBV5-4	15	TRBD1	TRBJ2-1	CASSSKQGAYNEQFF	TGTGCCAGCAGCTCGAAACAGGGGGCGTACAATGAGCAGTTCTTC
NA	TRBV5-1	14	NA	TRBJ1-3	CASSLGVSGNTIYF	TGCGCCAGCAGCTTGGGGGTCTCTGGAAACACCATATATTTT
NA	TRBV30	13	NA	TRBJ2-7	CAWMGDTAIGQYF	TGTGCCTGGATGGGGGACACAGCAATTGGGCAGTACTTC
NA	TRBV27	14	NA	TRBJ2-7	CASSLSRSSYEQYF	TGTGCCAGCAGTTTATCGAGGAGCTCCTACGAGCAGTACTTC
NA	TRBV30	14	NA	TRBJ1-1	CAWMDLGGYPEAFF	TGTGCCTGGATGGATTTAGGGGGGTACCCTGAAGCTTTCTTT
once	TRBV4-2	15	NA	TRBJ2-7	CASSQEASASYEQYF	TGTGCCAGCAGCCAAGAGGCTAGCGCCTCCTACGAGCAGTACTTC
NA	TRBV2	11	NA	TRBJ2-7	CASSGAYEQYF	TGTGCCAGCAGTGGGGCCTACGAGCAGTACTTC
NA	TRBV11-2	17	TRBD1	TRBJ1-2	CASSLHPSGGGQEGYTF	TGTGCCAGCAGCCTACACCCCTCGGGAGGGGGCCAGGAAGGCTACACCTTC
NA	TRBV10-3	15	NA	TRBJ2-7	CAISEGTVTSLEQYF	TGTGCCATCAGTGAGGGGACGGTGACCTCTTTAGAGCAGTACTTC
once	TRBV14	16	TRBD1	TRBJ1-3	CASSHNRGHSGNTIYF	TGTGCCAGCAGCCACAACAGGGGGCACAGTGGAAACACCATATATTTT
NA	TRBV20-1	12	NA	TRBJ2-3	CSASARADTQYF	TGCAGTGCTAGTGCCCGGGCAGATACGCAGTATTTT
NA	TRBV12-1	12	NA	TRBJ1-5	CASSSIFKPQHF	TGTGCCAGCAGCTCGATTTTTAAGCCCCAGCATTTT
NA	TRBV7-2	13	NA	TRBJ1-1	CASSSYQNTEAFF	TGTGCCAGCAGCTCCTATCAGAACACTGAAGCTTTCTTT
NA	TRBV28	11	NA	TRBJ1-3	CASSNGNTIYF	TGTGCCAGCAGTAATGGAAACACCATATATTTT
NA	TRBV7-2	15	NA	TRBJ2-7	CASSLDRVSSYEQYF	TGTGCCAGCAGCTTAGACAGGGTTAGCTCCTACGAGCAGTACTTC
NA	TRBV5-6	16	NA	TRBJ1-2	CASSLGRIPTNYGYTF	TGTGCCAGCAGCTTGGGACGTATCCCTACTAACTATGGCTACACCTTC
NA	TRBV3-1/TRBV3-2	18	NA	TRBJ2-1	CASSQALTGGFGYNEQFF	TGTGCCAGCAGCCAAGCCCTGACTGGGGGGTTCGGATACAATGAGCAGTTCTTC
NA	TRBV5-1	17	NA	TRBJ2-1	CASSLRPGAAGNNEQFF	TGCGCCAGCAGCTTGCGTCCGGGAGCGGCTGGTAACAATGAGCAGTTCTTC
NA	TRBV10-2	17	TRBD2	TRBJ2-3	CASSEGKRLAGTDTQYF	TGCGCCAGCAGTGAGGGGAAGCGGCTAGCGGGAACAGATACGCAGTATTTT
NA	TRBV5-1	15	NA	TRBJ2-2	CASSPGGTNTGELFF	TGCGCCAGCAGCCCCGGAGGCACAAACACCGGGGAGCTGTTTTTT
NA	TRBV5-4	15	NA	TRBJ1-2	CASTTMGVPAYGYTF	TGTGCCAGCACCACCATGGGGGTCCCAGCCTATGGCTACACCTTC
NA	TRBV7-2	16	NA	TRBJ1-5	CASSLLGHPNNQPQHF	TGTGCCAGCAGCCTATTGGGGCATCCTAACAATCAGCCCCAGCATTTT
NA	TRBV4-3	14	TRBD1	TRBJ1-5	CASSPYRGKQPQHF	TGCGCCAGCAGCCCATACAGGGGAAAACAGCCCCAGCATTTT